This TCR beta chain was sequenced for a study of CD8 T cells in Susac syndrome. Study-level results: As the study acknowledged, the number of individuals who were part of its TCR sequencing and HLA analysis was relatively small.

The sequenced target, TCR beta, came from blood CD8+ and CD4+ T cells. Negative isolation yielded the CD8+ and CD4+ T cells, while FACS enriched the TEMRA cells. Remarks on this clonotype: As yet, its antigen is unknown.

The CDR3 runs to 13 residues. The ends were cut back, 3 bases at V and 8 bases at J, with 13 bases in the middle. Germline V gene data show CDR1 as GTSNPN and CDR2 as SVGIG (reference sequence). Roughly 0.45 to 1 ug RNA was reverse transcribed with random hexamers. The TCR beta CDR3 was amplified by immunoSEQ multiplex PCR across 54 Vbeta, 13 Jbeta. TCRdb called the immunoSEQ multiplex PCR reads again in MiXCR, with one record for every CDR3 protein. The sample lists approximately 120,000 distinct CDR3 sequences; 95% to 98% were seen once. The sequence was collected from a human donor in good health. Sequencing used CD4+ T cells from PBMCs. The chain links TRBV30 to TRBJ1-4, with TRBD1 as a possible D gene (5 bases). The CDR3 here is CAWRWGVGEKLFF. The DNA of the CDR3 is TGTGCCTGGAGATGGGGGGTTGGAGAAAAACTGTTTTTT.